The next 3 T cell receptor beta chains were all read from a single sample in a study of early T cells in non-severe SARS-CoV-2 infection. One entry per CDR3 protein, called by TCRdb with MiXCR from the 5' RACE reads. The sample lists some 46,000 distinct CDR3 sequences, roughly 6% occurring once. Sequencing was performed on whole blood. These receptors were obtained from an adult who was a healthcare worker with PCR-confirmed SARS-CoV-2 infection or an uninfected control (not recorded which).

This clonotype has a count of ten or more. The rearrangement joins TRBV12-3 or TRBV12-4 to TRBJ1-1; D gene uncertain. The ends were cut back, 7 bases at V and 7 bases at J, with 16 bases in the middle. This CDR3 comprises 13 residues. CDR3 sequence (DNA): TGTGCCAGCACCCAAAATCTGGGGAGTGAAGCTTTCTTT. Translation gives CASTQNLGSEAFF.

This clonotype has at least ten counts. The chain joins TRBV25-1 to TRBJ1-1; TRBD1 aligns across 9 bases. The CDR3 is 14 residues long. J gave up 10 bases and V 5 bases, and 11 bases lay outside the gene matches. CDR1 and CDR2 from the germline V gene are MGHDK and SYGVNS. CDR3: CASSQPGQGEGAFF. In DNA, the CDR3 is TGTGCCAGCAGTCAACCGGGACAGGGTGAGGGAGCTTTCTTT. The entire variable domain, with the rest obtained from reference TRBV25-1 and TRBJ1-1, is as follows: EADIYQTPRYLVIGTGKKITLECSQTMGHDKMYWYQQDPGMELHLIHYSYGVNSTEKGDLSSESTVSRIRTEHFPLTLESARPSHTSQYLCASSQPGQGEGAFFGQGTRLTVV.

This clonotype was observed a handful of times. The rearrangement links TRBV4-3 to TRBJ1-1; D gene unclear. Germline assignment: CDR1 LGHNA and CDR2 YSLEER. V was shortened by 0 bases and J by 8 bases, with 13 bases between the two germline ends. CDR3 size: 14 residues. CDR3 DNA sequence: TGCGCCAGCAGCCAAGATCGTACCGCGGGGGAAGCTTTCTTT. Protein product: CASSQDRTAGEAFF.